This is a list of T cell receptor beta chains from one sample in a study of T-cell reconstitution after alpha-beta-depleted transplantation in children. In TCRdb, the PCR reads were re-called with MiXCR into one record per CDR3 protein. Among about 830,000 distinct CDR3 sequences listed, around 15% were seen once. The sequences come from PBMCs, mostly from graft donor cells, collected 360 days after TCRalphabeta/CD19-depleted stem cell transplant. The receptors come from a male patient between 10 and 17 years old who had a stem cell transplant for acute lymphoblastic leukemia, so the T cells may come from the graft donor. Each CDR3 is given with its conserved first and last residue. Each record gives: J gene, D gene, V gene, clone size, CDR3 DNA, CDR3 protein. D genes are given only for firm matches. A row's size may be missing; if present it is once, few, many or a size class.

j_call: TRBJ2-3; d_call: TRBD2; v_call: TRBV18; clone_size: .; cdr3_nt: TGTGCCAGCTCACTACTAGCGAGGGACACAGATACGCAGTATTTT; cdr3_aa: CASSLLARDTDTQYF
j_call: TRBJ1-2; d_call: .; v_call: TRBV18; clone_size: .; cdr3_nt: TGTGCCAGCTCACCCAGTTCGACATCCGGGCTCTATGGCTACACCTTC; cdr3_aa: CASSPSSTSGLYGYTF
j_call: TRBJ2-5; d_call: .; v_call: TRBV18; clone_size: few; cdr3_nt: TGTGCCAGCTCACGTGCGACAGGGCGGGGAGAGACCCAGTACTTC; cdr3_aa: CASSRATGRGETQYF
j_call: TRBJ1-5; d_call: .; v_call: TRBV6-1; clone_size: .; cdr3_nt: TGTGCCAGCAGTGAGGGGACCGCCGGTCGCCAGCATTTT; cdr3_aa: CASSEGTAGRQHF
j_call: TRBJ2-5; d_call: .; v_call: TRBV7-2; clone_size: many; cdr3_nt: TGTGCCAGCAGCTTCCAGCGGGACAGGAAGGCCGAGACCCAGTACTTC; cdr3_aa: CASSFQRDRKAETQYF
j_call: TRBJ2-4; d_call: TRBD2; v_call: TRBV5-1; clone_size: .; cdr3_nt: TGCGCCAGCAGCTTAAAGCGGGAAGGCGGGGCCAAAAACATTCAGTACTTC; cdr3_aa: CASSLKREGGAKNIQYF
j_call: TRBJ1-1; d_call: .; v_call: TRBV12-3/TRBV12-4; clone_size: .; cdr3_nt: TGTGCCAGCAGTTTTGCACGGCAAGCTTTCTTT; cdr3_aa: CASSFARQAFF
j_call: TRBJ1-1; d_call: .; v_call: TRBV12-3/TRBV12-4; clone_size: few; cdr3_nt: TGTGCCAGCAGTTTAGACTGGGGTACAGCTTTCTTT; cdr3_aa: CASSLDWGTAFF
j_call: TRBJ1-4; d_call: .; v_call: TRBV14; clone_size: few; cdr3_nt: TGTGCCAGCAGTCGACAACCGGGGGCGAATGAAAAACTGTTTTTT; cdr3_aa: CASSRQPGANEKLFF
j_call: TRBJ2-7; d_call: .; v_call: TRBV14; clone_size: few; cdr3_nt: TGTGCCAGCAGCCAAGGCATTCTACATTCGTTC; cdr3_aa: CASSQGILHSF
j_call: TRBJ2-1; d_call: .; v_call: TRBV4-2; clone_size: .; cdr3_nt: TGTGCCAGCAGCCAAGCCCCAGAGGGGGCGGGGAACAATGAGCAGTTCTTC; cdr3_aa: CASSQAPEGAGNNEQFF
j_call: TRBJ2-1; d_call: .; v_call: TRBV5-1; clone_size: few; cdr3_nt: TGCGCCAGCAGCTTGGGGGGTCGGATGCCCAATGAGCAGTTCTTC; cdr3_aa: CASSLGGRMPNEQFF
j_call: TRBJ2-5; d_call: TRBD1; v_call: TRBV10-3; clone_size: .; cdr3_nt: TGTGCCACGGGACAGGGGGAAGAGACCCAGTACTTC; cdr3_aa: CATGQGEETQYF
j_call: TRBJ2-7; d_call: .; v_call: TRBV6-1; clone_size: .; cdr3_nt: TGTGCCAGCCCCCGCCAGCGAAGCTCCTACGAGCAGTACTTC; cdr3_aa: CASPRQRSSYEQYF
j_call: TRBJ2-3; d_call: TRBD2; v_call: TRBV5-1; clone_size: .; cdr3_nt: TGCGCCAGCAGCTCGCCGGAACCGGGACTAGCGGGAGTGTATTTT; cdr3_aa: CASSSPEPGLAGVYF
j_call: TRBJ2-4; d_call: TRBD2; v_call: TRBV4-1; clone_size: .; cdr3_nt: TGCGCCAGCAGCCAAGATCACGGGGGGATAGCCAAAAACATTCAGTACTTC; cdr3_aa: CASSQDHGGIAKNIQYF
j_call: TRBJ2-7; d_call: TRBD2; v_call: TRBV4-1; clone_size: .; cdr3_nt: TGCGCCAGCAGCCTTATAGCGGGCCGCTACGAGCAGTACTTC; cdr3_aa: CASSLIAGRYEQYF
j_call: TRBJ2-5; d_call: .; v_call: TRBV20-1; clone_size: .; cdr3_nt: TGCAGTGCTAGAGATTGGGAATCAGGAGAAGAGACCCAGTACTTC; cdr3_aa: CSARDWESGEETQYF
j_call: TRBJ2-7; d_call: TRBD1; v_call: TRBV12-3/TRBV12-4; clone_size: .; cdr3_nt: TGTGCCAGCATAGAGGGACAGGTGTCCTACGAGCAGTACTTC; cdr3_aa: CASIEGQVSYEQYF
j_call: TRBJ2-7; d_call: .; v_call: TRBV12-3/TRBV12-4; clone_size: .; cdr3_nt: TGTGCCAGCAGAATTAGAGGGCGGCAGTACTTC; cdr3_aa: CASRIRGRQYF
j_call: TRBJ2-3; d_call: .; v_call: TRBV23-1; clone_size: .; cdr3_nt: TGCGCCATCGGAAAGAGGCCGAAAACGACTAGCGCCGACAGGGCAGATACGCAGTATTTT; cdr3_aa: CAIGKRPKTTSADRADTQYF
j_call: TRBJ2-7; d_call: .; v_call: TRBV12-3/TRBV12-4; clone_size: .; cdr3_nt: TGTGCCAGCAGTTTGGACTACGCCTCCTACGAGCAGTACTTC; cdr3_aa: CASSLDYASYEQYF
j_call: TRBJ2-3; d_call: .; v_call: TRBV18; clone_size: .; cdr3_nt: TGTGCCAGCTCACCATATCAAGATACGCAGTATTTT; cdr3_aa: CASSPYQDTQYF
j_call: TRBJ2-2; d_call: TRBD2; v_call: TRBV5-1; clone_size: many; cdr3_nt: TGCGCCAGCAGCTCCGGACTAGCGGGAGTCACCGGGGAGCTGTTTTTT; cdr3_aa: CASSSGLAGVTGELFF
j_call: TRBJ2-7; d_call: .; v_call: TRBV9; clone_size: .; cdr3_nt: TGTGCCAGCAGCGTACTTCCAGGAAGCTCCTACGAGCAGTACTTC; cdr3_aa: CASSVLPGSSYEQYF
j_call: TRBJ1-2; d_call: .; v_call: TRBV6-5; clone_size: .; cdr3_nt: TGTGCCAGCAGTTACAAGGGTCCCTCTTATGGCTACACCTTC; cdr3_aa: CASSYKGPSYGYTF
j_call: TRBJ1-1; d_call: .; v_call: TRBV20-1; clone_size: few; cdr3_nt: TGCAGTGCTAGAGGAGCCGAAGGAGCTTTCTTT; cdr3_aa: CSARGAEGAFF
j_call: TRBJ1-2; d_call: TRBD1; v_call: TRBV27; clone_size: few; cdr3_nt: TGTGCCAGCAGTTTATTGGGGCCACTGGGACAGGGGACTAGCTACACCTTC; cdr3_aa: CASSLLGPLGQGTSYTF
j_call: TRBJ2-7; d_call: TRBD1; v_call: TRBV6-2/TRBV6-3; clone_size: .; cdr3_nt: TGTGCCAGCAGTTACCTCCGGCGCAGGGGGCTCTACGAGCAGTACTTC; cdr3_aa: CASSYLRRRGLYEQYF
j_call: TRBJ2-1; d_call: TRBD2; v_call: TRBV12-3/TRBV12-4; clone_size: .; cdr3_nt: TGTGCCAGCAGTTCCCGGCCGGGACTAGCGGGAGAGGGGCACTTC; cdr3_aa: CASSSRPGLAGEGHF
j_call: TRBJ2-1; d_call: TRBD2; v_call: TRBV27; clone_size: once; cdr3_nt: TGTGCCAGCAGTTCGGGACTAGCGGGATGGGCTGAGCAGTTCTTC; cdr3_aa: CASSSGLAGWAEQFF
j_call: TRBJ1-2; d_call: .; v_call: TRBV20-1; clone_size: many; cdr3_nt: TGCAGTGCTCGGGACGGTTATGGCTACACCTTC; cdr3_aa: CSARDGYGYTF
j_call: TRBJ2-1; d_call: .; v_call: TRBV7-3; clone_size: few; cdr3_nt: TGTGCCAGCAGCCCCTATGGGGACTTCTCCTACAATGAGCAGTTCTTC; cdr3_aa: CASSPYGDFSYNEQFF